Presented here are 2 T cell receptor beta chains from one specimen sequenced in a study of T cell responses to AZD1222 COVID-19 vaccine. The repertoire was sequenced with immunoSEQ multiplex PCR; TCRdb's copy has only in-frame clones and lacks some. The profile shows around 100,000 clones, 70% to 90% of them singletons. The sample here was peripheral blood, taken on day 0 of AZD1222 vaccination. These receptors were collected from an adult in good health.

V gene TRBV2 combines with J gene TRBJ2-7, with a weak D call TRBD1 (6 bases). Per the germline V gene, CDR1 is SNHLY and CDR2 is FYNNEI. Trimming left V 6 bases short and J 3 bases short, with 15 bases between. The CDR3 has 14 residues. The CDR3 spells CASSQQGDFYEQYF. The CDR3 nucleotides are TGTGCCAGCAGCCAACAGGGAGATTTCTACGAGCAGTACTTC.

The sample holds one count of this clone. The J gene is TRBJ1-1, the V gene TRBV3-1 (or the pseudogene TRBV3-2); 9 bases match TRBD1. CDR1 is LGHDT, CDR2 YNNKEL, per germline (reference sequence). V trimming: 2 bases; J trimming: 4 bases; junction bases outside the gene matches: 5. The CDR3 sequence is 15 residues long. The CDR3: CASSQSSTGGTEAFF. The CDR3 DNA reads as TGTGCCAGCAGCCAAAGCTCGACAGGGGGCACTGAAGCTTTCTTT.